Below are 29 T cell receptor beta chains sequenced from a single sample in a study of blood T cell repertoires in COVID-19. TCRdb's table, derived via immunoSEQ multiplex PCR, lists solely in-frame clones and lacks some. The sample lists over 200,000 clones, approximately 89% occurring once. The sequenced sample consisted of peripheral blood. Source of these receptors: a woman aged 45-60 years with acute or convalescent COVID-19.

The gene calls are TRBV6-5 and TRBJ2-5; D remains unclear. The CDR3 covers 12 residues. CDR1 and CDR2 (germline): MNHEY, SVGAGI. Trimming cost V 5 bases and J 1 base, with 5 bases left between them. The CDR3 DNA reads TGTGCCAGCAGTACTACCCAAGAGACCCAGTACTTC. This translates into CASSTTQETQYF.

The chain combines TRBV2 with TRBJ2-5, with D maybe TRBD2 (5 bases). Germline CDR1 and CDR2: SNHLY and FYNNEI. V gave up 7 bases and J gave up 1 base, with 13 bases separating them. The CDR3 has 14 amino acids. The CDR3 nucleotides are TGTGCCAGCATCAAGGACGGGGTCCAAGAGACCCAGTACTTC. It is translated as CASIKDGVQETQYF.

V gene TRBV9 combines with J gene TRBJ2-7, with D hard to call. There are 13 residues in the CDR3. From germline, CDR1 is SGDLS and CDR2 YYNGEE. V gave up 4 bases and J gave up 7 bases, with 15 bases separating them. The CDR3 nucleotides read TGTGCCAGCAGCTTAGAGTCAAACGGGGAGCAGTACTTC. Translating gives CASSLESNGEQYF.

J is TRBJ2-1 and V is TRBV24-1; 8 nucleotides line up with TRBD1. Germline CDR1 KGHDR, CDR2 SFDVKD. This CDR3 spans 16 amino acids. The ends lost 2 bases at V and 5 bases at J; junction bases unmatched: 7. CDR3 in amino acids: CATSDYRRTGNNEQFF. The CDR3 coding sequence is TGTGCCACCAGTGATTACAGACGGACAGGGAACAATGAGCAGTTCTTC.

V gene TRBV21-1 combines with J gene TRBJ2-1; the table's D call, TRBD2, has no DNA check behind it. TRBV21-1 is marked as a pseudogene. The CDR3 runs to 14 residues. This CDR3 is CASRPGLAGDEQFF. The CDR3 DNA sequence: TGTGCCAGCAGGCCGGGACTAGCGGGAGATGAGCAGTTCTTC.

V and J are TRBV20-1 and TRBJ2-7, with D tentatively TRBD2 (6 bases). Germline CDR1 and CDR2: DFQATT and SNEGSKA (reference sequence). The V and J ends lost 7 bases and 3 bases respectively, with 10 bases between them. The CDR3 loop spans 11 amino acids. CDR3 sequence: CSGGGDYEQYF. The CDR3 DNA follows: TGCAGTGGAGGCGGGGACTACGAGCAGTACTTC.

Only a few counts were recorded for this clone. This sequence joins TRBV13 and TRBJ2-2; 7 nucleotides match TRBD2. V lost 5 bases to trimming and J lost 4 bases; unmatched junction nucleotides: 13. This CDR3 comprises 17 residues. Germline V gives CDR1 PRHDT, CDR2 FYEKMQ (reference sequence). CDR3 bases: TGTGCCAGCAGCCCGTACTCGAAGCGGGGCGGCACCGGGGAGCTGTTTTTT. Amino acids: CASSPYSKRGGTGELFF.

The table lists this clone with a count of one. CDR3 residues: CASSLDRGPGNEQFF. The DNA for the CDR3 is TGTGCCAGCAGCTTGGACAGGGGACCAGGCAATGAGCAGTTCTTC. The chain joins TRBV7-3 to TRBJ2-1, with 9 bases aligning to TRBD1. Germline CDR1 SGHTA, CDR2 FQGTGA. Losses at the gene ends were 3 bases for V and 6 bases for J; bases not matched to a gene: 6. The CDR3 sequence is 15 residues long.

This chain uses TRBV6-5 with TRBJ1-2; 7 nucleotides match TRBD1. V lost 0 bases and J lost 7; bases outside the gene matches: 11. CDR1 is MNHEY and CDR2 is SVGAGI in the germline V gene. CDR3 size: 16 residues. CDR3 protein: CASSYSHQGGFSGYTF. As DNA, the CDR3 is TGTGCCAGCAGTTACTCGCATCAGGGGGGTTTCTCTGGCTACACCTTC.

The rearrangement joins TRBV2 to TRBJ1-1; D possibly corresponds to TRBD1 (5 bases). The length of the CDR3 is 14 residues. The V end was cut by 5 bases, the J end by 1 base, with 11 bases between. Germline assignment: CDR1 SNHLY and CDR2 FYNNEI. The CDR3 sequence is CASSIRTQNTEAFF. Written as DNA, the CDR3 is TGTGCCAGCAGTATACGGACACAGAACACTGAAGCTTTCTTT.

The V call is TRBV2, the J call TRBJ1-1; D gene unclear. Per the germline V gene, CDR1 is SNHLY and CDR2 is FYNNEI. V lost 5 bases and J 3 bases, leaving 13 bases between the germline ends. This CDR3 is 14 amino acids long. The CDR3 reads CASSRTEIDTEAFF. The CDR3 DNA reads TGTGCCAGCAGTCGTACGGAGATTGACACTGAAGCTTTCTTT.

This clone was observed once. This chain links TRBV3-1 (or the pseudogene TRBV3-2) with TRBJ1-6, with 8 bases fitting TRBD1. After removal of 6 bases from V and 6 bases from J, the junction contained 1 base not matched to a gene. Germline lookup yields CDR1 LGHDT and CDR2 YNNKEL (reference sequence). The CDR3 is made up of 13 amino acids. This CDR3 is CASRDRVNSPLHF. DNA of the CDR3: TGTGCCAGCAGGGACAGGGTTAATTCACCCCTCCACTTT.

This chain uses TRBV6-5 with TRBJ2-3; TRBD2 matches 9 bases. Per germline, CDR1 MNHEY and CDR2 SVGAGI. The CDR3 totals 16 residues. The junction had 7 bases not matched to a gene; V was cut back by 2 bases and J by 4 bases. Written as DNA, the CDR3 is TGTGCCAGCAGTTACGACCCTAGCGGGAAAGCAGATACGCAGTATTTT. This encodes CASSYDPSGKADTQYF.

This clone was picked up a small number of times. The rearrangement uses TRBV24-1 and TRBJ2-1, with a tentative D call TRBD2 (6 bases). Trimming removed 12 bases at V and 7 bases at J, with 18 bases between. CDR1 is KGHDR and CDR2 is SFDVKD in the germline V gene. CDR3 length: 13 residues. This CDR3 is CASRGSGGNEQFF. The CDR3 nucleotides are TGTGCCTCACGGGGTAGCGGTGGAAATGAGCAGTTCTTC.

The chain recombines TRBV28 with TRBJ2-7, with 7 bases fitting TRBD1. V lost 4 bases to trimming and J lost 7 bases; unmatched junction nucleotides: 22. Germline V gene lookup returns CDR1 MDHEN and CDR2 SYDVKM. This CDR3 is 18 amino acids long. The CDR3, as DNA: TGTGCCAGCAGTTCCCGCCTACCCCGGATGGACAGGCTACTTGAGCAGTACTTC. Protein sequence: CASSSRLPRMDRLLEQYF.

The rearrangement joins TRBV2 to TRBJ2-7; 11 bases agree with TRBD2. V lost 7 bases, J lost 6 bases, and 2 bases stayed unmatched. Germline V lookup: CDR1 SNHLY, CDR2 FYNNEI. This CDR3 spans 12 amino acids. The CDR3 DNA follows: TGTGCCAGCATGGGACTAGCGGCCGAGCAGTACTTC. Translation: CASMGLAAEQYF. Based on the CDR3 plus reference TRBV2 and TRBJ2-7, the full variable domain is EPEVTQTPSHQVTQMGQEVILRCVPISNHLYFYWYRQILGQKVEFLVSFYNNEISEKSEIFDDQFSVERPDGSNFTLKIRSTKLEDSAMYFCASMGLAAEQYFGPGTRLTVT.

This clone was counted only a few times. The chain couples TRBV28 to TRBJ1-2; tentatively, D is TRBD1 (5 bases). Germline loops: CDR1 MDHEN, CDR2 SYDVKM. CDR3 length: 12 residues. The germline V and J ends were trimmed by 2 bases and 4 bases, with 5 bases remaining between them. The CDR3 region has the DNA TGTGCCAGCAGTTTACAGGGCTATGGCTACACCTTC. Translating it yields CASSLQGYGYTF.

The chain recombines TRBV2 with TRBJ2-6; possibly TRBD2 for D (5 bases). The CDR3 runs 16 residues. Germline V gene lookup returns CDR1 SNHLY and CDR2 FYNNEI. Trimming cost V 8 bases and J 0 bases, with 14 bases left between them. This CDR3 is CASHRTVSSGANVLTF. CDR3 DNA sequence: TGTGCCAGCCACCGGACTGTTAGCTCTGGGGCCAACGTCCTGACTTTC. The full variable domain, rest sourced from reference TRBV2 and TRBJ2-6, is EPEVTQTPSHQVTQMGQEVILRCVPISNHLYFYWYRQILGQKVEFLVSFYNNEISEKSEIFDDQFSVERPDGSNFTLKIRSTKLEDSAMYFCASHRTVSSGANVLTFGAGSRLTVL.

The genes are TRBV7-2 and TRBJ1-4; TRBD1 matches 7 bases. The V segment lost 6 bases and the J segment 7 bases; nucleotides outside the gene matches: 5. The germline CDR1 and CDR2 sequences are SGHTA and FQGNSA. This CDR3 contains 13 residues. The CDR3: CASSRQGSEKLFF. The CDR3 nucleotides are TGTGCCAGCAGTCGACAGGGCTCTGAAAAACTGTTTTTT.

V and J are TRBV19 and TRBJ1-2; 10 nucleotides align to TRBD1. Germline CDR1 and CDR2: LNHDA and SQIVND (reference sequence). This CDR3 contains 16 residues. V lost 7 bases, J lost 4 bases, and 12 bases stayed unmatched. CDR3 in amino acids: CASTSPPGQGFYGYTF. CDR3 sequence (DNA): TGTGCCAGTACCTCCCCGCCGGGACAGGGGTTCTATGGCTACACCTTC.

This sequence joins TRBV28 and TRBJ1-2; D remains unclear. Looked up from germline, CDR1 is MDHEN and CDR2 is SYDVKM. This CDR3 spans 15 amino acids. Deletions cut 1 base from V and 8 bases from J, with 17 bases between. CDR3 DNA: TGTGCCAGCAGTTTATTAGGCAGGCCCTTTTGGGGCTACACCTTC. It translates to CASSLLGRPFWGYTF.

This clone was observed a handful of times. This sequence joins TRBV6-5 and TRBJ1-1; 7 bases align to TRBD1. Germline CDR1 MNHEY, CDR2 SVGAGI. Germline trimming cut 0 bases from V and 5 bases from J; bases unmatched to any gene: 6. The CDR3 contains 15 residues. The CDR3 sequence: CASSYSTGTWTEAFF. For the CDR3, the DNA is TGTGCCAGCAGTTACTCGACAGGGACGTGGACTGAAGCTTTCTTT.

CDR3 in DNA: TGCGCCAGCAGCTACGGGACAGAGAATGAAAAACTGTTTTTT. It codes for CASSYGTENEKLFF. This chain uses TRBV5-1 with TRBJ1-4; TRBD1 agrees at 7 bases. Germline V gene sequence: CDR1 SGHRS, CDR2 YFSETQ. With 3 bases clipped from V and 5 bases from J, the junction kept 4 bases outside the gene matches. The CDR3 length is 14 residues.

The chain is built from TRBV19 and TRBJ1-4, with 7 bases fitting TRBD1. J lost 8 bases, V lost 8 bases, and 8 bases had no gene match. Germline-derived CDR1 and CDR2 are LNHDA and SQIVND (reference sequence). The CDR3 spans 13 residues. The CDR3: CASQTGTGEKLFF. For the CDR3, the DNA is TGTGCCAGTCAGACAGGGACTGGCGAAAAACTGTTTTTT.

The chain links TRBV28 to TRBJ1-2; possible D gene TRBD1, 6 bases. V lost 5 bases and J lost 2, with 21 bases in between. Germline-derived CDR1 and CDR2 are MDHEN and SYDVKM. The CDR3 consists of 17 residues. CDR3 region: CASSRRYRVVGNYGYTF. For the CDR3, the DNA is TGTGCCAGCAGTCGGCGATACAGGGTGGTAGGAAACTATGGCTACACCTTC.

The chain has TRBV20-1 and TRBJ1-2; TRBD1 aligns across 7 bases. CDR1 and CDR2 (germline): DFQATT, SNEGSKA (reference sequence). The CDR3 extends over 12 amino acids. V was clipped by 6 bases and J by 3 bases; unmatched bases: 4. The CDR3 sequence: CSASTGDYGYTF. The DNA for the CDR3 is TGCAGTGCCAGTACAGGGGACTATGGCTACACCTTC.

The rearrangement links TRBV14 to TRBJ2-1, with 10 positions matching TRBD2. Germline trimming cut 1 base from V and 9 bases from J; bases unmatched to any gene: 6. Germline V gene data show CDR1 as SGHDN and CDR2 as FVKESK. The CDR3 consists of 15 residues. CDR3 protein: CASSQALAGVGEQFF. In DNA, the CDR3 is TGTGCCAGCAGCCAAGCGCTAGCGGGAGTTGGTGAGCAGTTCTTC. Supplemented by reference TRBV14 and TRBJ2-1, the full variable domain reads EAGVTQFPSHSVIEKGQTVTLRCDPISGHDNLYWYRRVMGKEIKFLLHFVKESKQDESGMPNNRFLAERTGGTYSTLKVQPAELEDSGVYFCASSQALAGVGEQFFGPGTRLTVL.

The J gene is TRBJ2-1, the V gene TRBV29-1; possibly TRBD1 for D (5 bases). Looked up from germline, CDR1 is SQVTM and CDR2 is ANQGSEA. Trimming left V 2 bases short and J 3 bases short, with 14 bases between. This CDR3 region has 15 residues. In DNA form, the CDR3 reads TGCAGCGTTGAATTGCAGGGTGGTTTCTACAATGAGCAGTTCTTC. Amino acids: CSVELQGGFYNEQFF.

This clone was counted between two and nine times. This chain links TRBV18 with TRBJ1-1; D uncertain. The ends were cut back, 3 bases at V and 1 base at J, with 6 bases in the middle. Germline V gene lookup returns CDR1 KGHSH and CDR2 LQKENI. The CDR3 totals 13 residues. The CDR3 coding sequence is TGTGCCAGCTCACCCGCGTCGAACACTGAAGCTTTCTTT. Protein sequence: CASSPASNTEAFF. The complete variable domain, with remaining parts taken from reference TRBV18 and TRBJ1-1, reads NAGVMQNPRHLVRRRGQEARLRCSPMKGHSHVYWYRQLPEEGLKFMVYLQKENIIDESGMPKERFSAEFPKEGPSILRIQQVVRGDSAAYFCASSPASNTEAFFGQGTRLTVV.